The TCR beta chain under discussion was sequenced for a study of a mutant IDH1 vaccine in newly diagnosed glioma. Sequencing was performed with immunoSEQ multiplex PCR; in TCRdb, only in-frame clones are kept and a portion is missing. The sample comprises some 48,000 clones, 79% of which are singletons, and over 6.5% rests with the top ten. Germline CDR1 and CDR2: SGHAT and FQNNGV. Trimming pared 5 bases from V and 0 bases from J, leaving 8 bases between. The CDR3 spans 15 residues. Time point given: week 35, safety follow-up. The investigators gave 300 ug of mutant IDH1 20-mer peptide in each vaccine dose, together with topical imiquimod. Comments on this clone: Its antigen is unidentified.

The sample here was PBMCs, taken from a glioma patient whose treatment included an IDH1 peptide vaccine. V and J are TRBV11-2 and TRBJ1-6, with D unclear. The origin of this receptor is a man aged 40-50 years with glioma. CDR3 sequence (DNA): TGTGCCAGCAGCCTACATAGCTCCTATAATTCACCCCTCCACTTT. Its translation is CASSLHSSYNSPLHF.